This TCR beta chain was captured in a study of cytomegalovirus exposure and HLA in healthy donors. Vbeta (60) and Jbeta (13) primers were used in the PCR. In the study's own analysis: An analysis performed later counted 75 million to 80 million unique TCR beta chains (approximately 12 million of them shared). Only in-frame clones appear in the TCRdb table, and some are missing; sequencing was by immunoSEQ multiplex PCR. That table supplies the V and J calls and clone size; D and trimming were determined from the DNA. The sample yields 160,000 or so clones, about 85% seen once. Study results and caveats: In an earlier analysis, most TCR beta V segments were productive about 87% or about 30% of the time. Indistinguishable V segments such as TRBV6-2 and TRBV6-3 were excluded.

The V end lost 5 bases, the J end lost 0 bases, and 16 bases lay between the germline ends. The CDR3 length is 15 residues. Germline CDR1 reads GTSNPN; CDR2 reads SVGIG (reference sequence). For this clone: Its antigen is not identified.

V usage is TRBV30 and J usage is TRBJ1-1; D perhaps matches TRBD1 (5 bases). This receptor was identified in a man between 45 and 60 years old in good health and CMV-seropositive. Sequenced sample: PBMCs. Written as DNA, the CDR3 is TGTGCCTGGGACACTTCGACAGCAATGAACACTGAAGCTTTCTTT. Translation gives CAWDTSTAMNTEAFF.